These 5 T cell receptor beta chains were all obtained from the same sample, sequenced in a study of cytomegalovirus exposure and HLA in healthy donors. The study ran its PCR with 60 Vbeta and 13 Jbeta primers. The table came from immunoSEQ multiplex PCR; TCRdb's copy has only in-frame clones and leaves some out. The data show roughly 140,000 clones, approximately 77% seen once. Sequencing was performed on PBMCs. The receptors were sampled from a man younger than 30 in good health and CMV-seronegative.

Remarks on this clone: At one of its ends the junction is not consistent with the germline gene, which may arise from a read error. The chain uses TRBV7-9 and TRBJ1-4, with TRBD1 matching over 11 bases. This CDR3 is built from 16 residues. Germline V lookup: CDR1 SEHNR, CDR2 FQNEAQ (reference sequence). This chain's CDR3 is CSSSRAGQGEDGKLFF. The CDR3 DNA is TGTTCCAGCAGCCGAGCGGGACAGGGGGAGGACGGAAAACTGTTTTTT.

The rearrangement links TRBV10-3 to TRBJ2-7; 8 positions agree with TRBD1. Trimming cost V 2 bases and J 6 bases; bases outside gene matches: 6. The CDR3 sequence is 14 residues long. Per the germline V gene, CDR1 is ENHRY and CDR2 is SYGVKD. CDR3 loop: CAISERQGASEQYF. DNA of the CDR3: TGTGCCATCAGTGAGCGGCAGGGGGCGTCCGAGCAGTACTTC.

In DNA form, the CDR3 reads TGCGCCAGCAGCCAAGATGTGGGCGATACGCAGTATTTT. It encodes CASSQDVGDTQYF. This chain links TRBV4-1 with TRBJ2-3; D is unclear. The ends were cut back, 0 bases at V and 6 bases at J, with 7 bases in the middle. Germline CDR1 MGHRA, CDR2 YSYEKL. The CDR3 consists of 13 residues.

This chain connects TRBV18 to TRBJ2-7; TRBD2 aligns across 7 bases. Trimming cost V 3 bases and J 6 bases; bases outside gene matches: 2. The CDR3 is 12 residues long. Germline CDR1 is KGHSH and CDR2 is LQKENI. This CDR3 is CASSPRELEQYF. In nucleotides, the CDR3 is TGTGCCAGCTCACCGCGGGAGCTCGAGCAGTACTTC.

The chain is built from TRBV5-1 and TRBJ2-7, with D perhaps TRBD1 (6 bases). Trimming took 4 bases from V and 1 from J, leaving 15 bases between them. From germline, CDR1 is SGHRS and CDR2 YFSETQ. The CDR3 consists of 15 residues. For the CDR3, the DNA is TGCGCCAGCAGCGCCGGACAGCCGGGGTCCTACGAGCAGTACTTC. It encodes CASSAGQPGSYEQYF. Complete variable domain (other parts from reference TRBV5-1 and TRBJ2-7): KAGVTQTPRYLIKTRGQQVTLSCSPISGHRSVSWYQQTPGQGLQFLFEYFSETQRNKGNFPGRFSGRQFSNSRSEMNVSTLELGDSALYLCASSAGQPGSYEQYFGPGTRLTVT.